This T cell receptor beta chain was sequenced during a study of response to subunit inactivated influenza vaccine. Overall study results and limits: The authors suggested that few new T cells are recruited per seasonal influenza vaccination.

The V gene's germline CDR1 is SGDLS and CDR2 YYNGEE. After removal of 0 bases from V and 4 bases from J, the junction contained 6 bases not matched to a gene. This CDR3 comprises 15 residues. TCRdb re-called the RT-PCR reads with MiXCR, one entry per CDR3 protein. The table lists over 300,000 distinct CDR3 sequences, about a fifth of them singletons. A note on this clonotype: No antigen is known for it.

The sample consisted of PBMCs from blood, taken less than 22 months after vaccination. This chain connects TRBV9 to TRBJ2-5, with 7 bases lining up with TRBD2. This clonotype originated in a man aged 45-69 years who received an inactivated influenza vaccine. The CDR3: CASSVESGLLETQYF. The CDR3 DNA follows: TGTGCCAGCAGCGTAGAATCGGGACTACTAGAGACCCAGTACTTC.